A single sample is the source of the 8 T cell receptor beta chains below, sequenced in a study of blood T cell repertoires in COVID-19. Profiled with immunoSEQ multiplex PCR; TCRdb holds only in-frame clones, not every one. The table lists approximately 220,000 clones, 70% to 90% of them singletons. The sequenced material came from peripheral blood. The receptors here all came from a man aged 45-65 years with acute or convalescent COVID-19.

The chain couples TRBV5-1 to TRBJ2-6; unclear D gene. In germline, CDR1 is SGHRS, CDR2 YFSETQ. V lost 1 base to trimming and J lost 0 bases, with 5 bases between them. The CDR3 is 15 amino acids. CDR3 amino acids: CASSLTASGANVLTF. The CDR3 nucleotides are TGCGCCAGCAGCTTGACAGCCTCTGGGGCCAACGTCCTGACTTTC.

The chain joins TRBV11-2 to TRBJ2-2, with D possibly being TRBD2 (6 bases). Germline CDR1 reads SGHAT; CDR2 reads FQNNGV. There are 16 residues in the CDR3. V was trimmed by 6 bases and J by 7 bases, leaving 21 bases between them. CDR3 DNA sequence: TGTGCCAGCAGATCTAGAGGGGCTAGCGTGGTCGGGGAGCTGTTTTTT. It specifies CASRSRGASVVGELFF.

The rearrangement links TRBV7-6 to TRBJ1-1; no clear D gene. The V gene lost 5 bases and the J gene lost 6 bases, with 19 bases spanning the gap. CDR3 length: 15 amino acids. CDR1 is SGHVS, CDR2 FNYEAQ, per germline. CDR3 loop: CASSLRAGAPSEAFF. The CDR3, as DNA: TGTGCCAGCAGCCTGAGGGCCGGAGCCCCCTCTGAAGCTTTCTTT.

J is TRBJ2-7 and V is TRBV6-2 or TRBV6-3, with 9 bases that match TRBD2. After removal of 6 bases from V and 1 base from J, the junction contained 7 bases not matched to a gene. Germline V lookup: CDR1 MNHEY, CDR2 SVGEGT. The CDR3 length is 15 residues. CDR3 region: CASSTPGLASYEQYF. The CDR3 nucleotides read TGTGCCAGCAGCACCCCAGGACTAGCGTCCTACGAGCAGTACTTC.

The V gene is TRBV6-5, the J gene TRBJ1-3, with 9 bases matching TRBD1. Germline values: CDR1 MNHEY, CDR2 SVGAGI. The CDR3 runs 15 residues. V shed 3 bases, J shed 5 bases, and the junction held 5 bases outside the gene matches. CDR3 region: CASSYSGTGRNTIYF. The CDR3 DNA is TGTGCCAGCAGTTATTCCGGGACAGGGAGAAACACCATATATTTT.

The V and J genes are TRBV19 and TRBJ2-1; D may be TRBD2 (5 bases). The CDR3 length is 15 residues. V was clipped by 1 base and J by 2 bases, with 9 bases between them. The germline gives CDR1 LNHDA, CDR2 SQIVND (reference sequence). CDR3 coding DNA: TGTGCCAGTAGTATAGCGACCGGGGCCTACAATGAGCAGTTCTTC. Amino acids: CASSIATGAYNEQFF.

The chain is built from TRBV5-4 and TRBJ1-4, with a weak D call TRBD1 (6 bases). The germline gives CDR1 SGHNT, CDR2 YYREEE (reference sequence). The length of the CDR3 is 15 residues. V lost 3 bases to trimming and J lost 6 bases, with 15 bases between them. This CDR3 is CASSSGGEGDEKLFF. DNA of the CDR3: TGTGCCAGCAGCTCTGGCGGGGAGGGGGATGAAAAACTGTTTTTT.

The rearrangement links TRBV4-1 to TRBJ1-6, with TRBD1 as a possible D gene (6 bases). In germline, CDR1 is MGHRA, CDR2 YSYEKL. Trimming took 3 bases from V and 5 from J, leaving 8 bases between them. The CDR3 runs to 14 residues. CDR3 in amino acids: CASSQRQDNSPLHF. Here the CDR3 DNA reads TGCGCCAGCAGCCAGCGACAGGATAATTCACCCCTCCACTTT.